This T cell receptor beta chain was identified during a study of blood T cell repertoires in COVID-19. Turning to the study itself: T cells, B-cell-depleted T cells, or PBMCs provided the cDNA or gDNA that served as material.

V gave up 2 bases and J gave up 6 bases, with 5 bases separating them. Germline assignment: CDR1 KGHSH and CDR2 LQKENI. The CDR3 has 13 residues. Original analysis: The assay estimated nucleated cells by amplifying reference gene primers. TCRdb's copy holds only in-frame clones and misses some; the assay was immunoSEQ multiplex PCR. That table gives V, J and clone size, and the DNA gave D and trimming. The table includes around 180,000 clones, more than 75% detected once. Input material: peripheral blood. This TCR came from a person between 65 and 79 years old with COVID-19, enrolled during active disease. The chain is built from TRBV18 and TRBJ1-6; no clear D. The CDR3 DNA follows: TGTGCCAGCTCACCAAAGCCTAATTCACCCCTCCACTTT. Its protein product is CASSPKPNSPLHF.